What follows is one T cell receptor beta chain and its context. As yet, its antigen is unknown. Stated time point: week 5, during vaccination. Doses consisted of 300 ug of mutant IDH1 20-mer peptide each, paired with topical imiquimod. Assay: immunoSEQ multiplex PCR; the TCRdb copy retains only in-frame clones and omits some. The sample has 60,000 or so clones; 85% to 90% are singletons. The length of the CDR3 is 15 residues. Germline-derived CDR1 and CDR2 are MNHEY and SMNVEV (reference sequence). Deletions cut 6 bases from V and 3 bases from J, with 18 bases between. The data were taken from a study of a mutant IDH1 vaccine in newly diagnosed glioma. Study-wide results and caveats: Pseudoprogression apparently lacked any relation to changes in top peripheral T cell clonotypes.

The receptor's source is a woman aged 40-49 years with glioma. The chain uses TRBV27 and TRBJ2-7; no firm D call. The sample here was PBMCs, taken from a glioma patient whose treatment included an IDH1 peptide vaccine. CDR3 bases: TGTGCCAGCAGCTCCTGGGCGGCCGAGCTCTACGAGCAGTACTTC. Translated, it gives CASSSWAAELYEQYF.